Shown below are 4 T cell receptor beta chains from a single sample sequenced in a study of regulatory T cells in long-lasting Graves disease. Assembly of TCR beta libraries relied on iRepertoire HTBI primers together with Arm-PCR of CDR3 regions. TCRdb re-analysed the multiplex PCR reads in MiXCR, keeping a single row per CDR3 protein. The repertoire holds some 220,000 distinct CDR3 sequences, with approximately 18% as singletons. Time point of the sample: newly diagnosed GD, antithyroid drugs for less than 3 months. Extracted RNA from PBMCs served as the source of the TCR library. These data were also reused for a study on T cells in Graves' hyperthyroidism and ophthalmopathy.

The sequenced sample was peripheral blood mononuclear cells (PBMCs), obtained at new diagnosis, from a patient treated with antithyroid drugs. These receptors came from a woman under 40 with Graves disease.

This clonotype was seen many times. The chain uses TRBV9 and TRBJ2-3; no clear D gene. Per the germline V gene, CDR1 is SGDLS and CDR2 is YYNGEE. This CDR3 comprises 15 residues. V shed 3 bases and J shed 2 bases, with 13 bases lying between them. CDR3 region: CASSAQPEFTDTQYF. The DNA for the CDR3 is TGTGCCAGCAGCGCCCAGCCTGAGTTCACAGATACGCAGTATTTT.

This clonotype was seen ten or more times. The chain recombines TRBV4-1 with TRBJ2-2; 12 bases are a match to TRBD1. The germline V gene encodes CDR1 MGHRA and CDR2 YSYEKL. The trim removed 0 bases at V and 5 bases at J, leaving 1 base unmatched. The CDR3 loop spans 16 amino acids. The CDR3 region has the DNA TGCGCCAGCAGCCAAGAGGGACAGGGGGCGACCGGGGAGCTGTTTTTT. Its protein product is CASSQEGQGATGELFF.

The chain links TRBV20-1 to TRBJ2-3, with TRBD2 matching over 10 bases. Germline V gives CDR1 DFQATT, CDR2 SNEGSKA (reference sequence). The CDR3 runs to 12 residues. Germline trimming cut 5 bases from V and 7 bases from J; bases unmatched to any gene: 3. CDR3 nucleotides: TGCAGTGCTCATAGCGGGAGGTATACGCAGTATTTT. This encodes CSAHSGRYTQYF.

This clonotype was observed at least ten times. J is TRBJ2-7 and V is TRBV5-4, with TRBD2 matching over 14 bases. J gave up 5 bases and V 3 bases, and 4 bases lay outside the gene matches. The CDR3 consists of 15 residues. Germline CDR1 and CDR2: SGHNT and YYREEE (reference sequence). The CDR3 loop is CASSSGLAGGNEQYF. DNA for the CDR3: TGTGCCAGCAGCTCTGGACTAGCGGGAGGAAACGAGCAGTACTTC.